These 27 T cell receptor beta chains were sequenced from one sample in a study of blood T cell repertoires in COVID-19. The data were produced by immunoSEQ multiplex PCR, yet TCRdb's version contains in-frame clones alone and is incomplete. The table shows approximately 260,000 clones, with approximately 86% occurring only once. The sequenced sample consisted of PBMCs or T cells enriched from blood (not recorded which). The receptor source for this set is a woman aged 35 to 49 with acute COVID-19.

The chain links TRBV4-2 to TRBJ2-3; D gene unclear. This CDR3 spans 15 amino acids. The V end was cut by 1 base, the J end by 6 bases, with 14 bases between. The germline CDR1 and CDR2 sequences are LGHNA and YNFKEQ. As DNA, the CDR3 is TGTGCCAGCAGCCAAGGGGTGACTCCAACGGATACGCAGTATTTT. Protein product: CASSQGVTPTDTQYF.

The J gene is TRBJ2-3, the V gene TRBV14; D is possibly TRBD1 (5 bases). Germline CDR1 is SGHDN and CDR2 is FVKESK. The CDR3 contains 16 residues. The V gene lost 1 base and the J gene lost 0 bases, with 11 bases spanning the gap. The CDR3 DNA follows: TGTGCCAGCAGCCAAGGGTGGCAGGGCAGCACAGATACGCAGTATTTT. Translating it yields CASSQGWQGSTDTQYF.

The chain has TRBV7-9 and TRBJ1-6; maybe TRBD1 (5 bases). CDR1 is SEHNR, CDR2 FQNEAQ, per germline (reference sequence). The CDR3 is 17 amino acids. With 6 bases removed from V and 5 bases from J, the gap between germline ends came to 20 bases. In nucleotides, the CDR3 is TGTGCCAGCAGTTACAATGGCGGGACGTCCGATAATTCACCCCTCCACTTT. Translated: CASSYNGGTSDNSPLHF.

The J gene is TRBJ2-3, the V gene TRBV5-1; 11 positions match TRBD2. The J segment lost 2 bases and the V segment lost 2 bases, leaving 10 bases of the junction unmatched. CDR3 size: 18 residues. CDR1 and CDR2 (germline): SGHRS, YFSETQ. The chain's CDR3 is CASSLLAGAVGDTDTQYF. The CDR3 DNA follows: TGCGCCAGCAGCTTACTAGCGGGAGCGGTCGGTGACACAGATACGCAGTATTTT. Together with reference TRBV5-1 and TRBJ2-3, the CDR3 gives the full variable domain: KAGVTQTPRYLIKTRGQQVTLSCSPISGHRSVSWYQQTPGQGLQFLFEYFSETQRNKGNFPGRFSGRQFSNSRSEMNVSTLELGDSALYLCASSLLAGAVGDTDTQYFGPGTRLTVL.

The chain couples TRBV27 to TRBJ1-2; 7 bases map to TRBD1. V lost 3 bases to trimming and J lost 2 bases; unmatched junction nucleotides: 6. The CDR3 has 15 residues. The germline gives CDR1 MNHEY, CDR2 SMNVEV (reference sequence). The CDR3 region has the DNA TGTGCCAGCAGTTTTAGGGACAGTTCAAACTATGGCTACACCTTC. Translated, it gives CASSFRDSSNYGYTF.

The genes are TRBV30 and TRBJ2-5, with D unresolved. Looked up from germline, CDR1 is GTSNPN and CDR2 is SVGIG (reference sequence). V dropped 4 bases and J dropped 7 bases, with 10 bases sitting between them. The CDR3 has 11 amino acids. CDR3 nucleotide sequence: TGTGCCTGGATCACCGAGGTGACCCAGTACTTC. Its protein is CAWITEVTQYF.

This clone was found once. The gene calls are TRBV7-2 and TRBJ2-7; 9 bases agree with TRBD2. Unmatched junction bases numbered 18, after V lost 4 bases and J lost 5 bases. This CDR3 is built from 18 residues. The germline gives CDR1 SGHTA, CDR2 FQGNSA. The CDR3 protein is CASSSFVIWREGPNEQYF. The CDR3 bases are TGTGCCAGCAGCTCCTTCGTTATATGGCGGGAGGGCCCGAACGAGCAGTACTTC.

The rearrangement uses TRBV11-3 and TRBJ2-7; tentatively, D is TRBD2 (7 bases). The CDR3 spans 15 residues. Germline V gene sequence: CDR1 SGHNT, CDR2 YENEEA. V lost 0 bases to trimming and J lost 3 bases, with 12 bases between them. The CDR3 is CASSLDRGDIYEQYF. The CDR3 region has the DNA TGTGCCAGCAGCTTAGATCGGGGGGACATCTACGAGCAGTACTTC.

This clone came up once. The gene calls are TRBV9 and TRBJ2-5; D is unresolved. V shed 0 bases and J shed 9 bases, with 12 bases lying between them. The length of the CDR3 is 13 residues. The germline V gene has CDR1 SGDLS and CDR2 YYNGEE. CDR3 in DNA: TGTGCCAGCAGCGTAGGTGGAGTTCGGGCCCAGTACTTC. The encoded protein is CASSVGGVRAQYF.

The J gene is TRBJ2-1, the V gene TRBV24-1; 14 bases are shared with TRBD2. V was clipped by 4 bases and J by 3 bases; unmatched bases: 4. Germline CDR1 KGHDR, CDR2 SFDVKD. CDR3 size: 17 residues. CDR3 DNA: TGTGCCACCAGTGACTCCGGGACTAGCGGGAGCTACAATGAGCAGTTCTTC. Its protein is CATSDSGTSGSYNEQFF.

The chain has TRBV10-2 and TRBJ2-1; 8 bases agree with TRBD2. V shed 4 bases, J shed 8 bases, and the junction held 7 bases outside the gene matches. Germline CDR1 reads WSHSY; CDR2 reads SAAADI. The CDR3 has 14 amino acids. The CDR3 loop is CASSGSGSLDEQFF. The CDR3 nucleotides read TGCGCCAGCAGTGGAAGCGGGAGTTTGGATGAGCAGTTCTTC.

The rearrangement joins TRBV7-8 to TRBJ1-1, with TRBD1 matching over 12 bases. V trimming: 2 bases; J trimming: 11 bases; junction bases outside the gene matches: 3. The length of the CDR3 is 13 residues. Germline lookup yields CDR1 SGHVS and CDR2 FQNEAQ. CDR3 DNA: TGTGCCAGCAGCTTACTGGGACAGGGGGCCGCTTTCTTT. Its translation: CASSLLGQGAAFF.

This chain links TRBV18 with TRBJ1-2; D may be TRBD1 (6 bases). The V and J ends lost 3 bases and 2 bases respectively, with 19 bases between them. From germline, CDR1 is KGHSH and CDR2 LQKENI. The CDR3 is made up of 17 amino acids. CDR3 bases: TGTGCCAGCTCACCCCAGACTTTACAGGGTACGAACTATGGCTACACCTTC. Amino acid sequence: CASSPQTLQGTNYGYTF.

This clone came up once. The chain joins TRBV30 to TRBJ2-3; 11 nucleotides line up with TRBD2. Germline V gene lookup returns CDR1 GTSNPN and CDR2 SVGIG (reference sequence). The CDR3 totals 17 residues. Trimming cost V 4 bases and J 2 bases; bases outside gene matches: 11. CDR3 nucleotides: TGTGCCTGGAAGGACTTCACTAGCGGGAGTGACACAGATACGCAGTATTTT. It specifies CAWKDFTSGSDTDTQYF.

The V and J genes are TRBV11-2 and TRBJ2-5; the D is unclear. Germline V gene sequence: CDR1 SGHAT, CDR2 FQNNGV. Deletions cut 3 bases from V and 0 bases from J, with 8 bases between. The CDR3 is 14 amino acids. The CDR3 nucleotides are TGTGCCAGCAGCTTTTCAGCGTACCAAGAGACCCAGTACTTC. It translates to CASSFSAYQETQYF.

The J gene is TRBJ2-2, the V gene TRBV6-5, with 9 bases that match TRBD1. This CDR3 is built from 15 residues. V was clipped by 1 base and J by 4 bases; unmatched bases: 1. Germline V gives CDR1 MNHEY, CDR2 SVGAGI. CDR3 nucleotide sequence: TGTGCCAGCAGTTACTTGGACAGGGGCACCGGGGAGCTGTTTTTT. Protein product: CASSYLDRGTGELFF.

This chain joins TRBV7-8 and TRBJ2-5, with D hard to call. The ends were cut back, 5 bases at V and 4 bases at J, with 8 bases in the middle. The CDR3 sequence is 12 residues long. Germline assignment: CDR1 SGHVS and CDR2 FQNEAQ. The CDR3 DNA reads TGTGCCAGCAGCCCTAGATTAGAGACCCAGTACTTC. Its protein is CASSPRLETQYF.

V usage is TRBV23-1 and J usage is TRBJ1-4; perhaps TRBD1 as D (5 bases). TRBV23-1 belongs to the ORF category, with a function that is uncertain. V dropped 2 bases and J dropped 0 bases, with 7 bases sitting between them. The CDR3 sequence is 15 residues long. The CDR3 bases are TGCGCCAGCAGTCAAGGGGACTCAACTAATGAAAAACTGTTTTTT. It translates to CASSQGDSTNEKLFF.

The V gene is TRBV19, the J gene TRBJ2-7; 7 bases map to TRBD1. The V gene's germline CDR1 is LNHDA and CDR2 SQIVND (reference sequence). J was trimmed by 3 bases and V by 6 bases; bases with no gene match: 11. CDR3 length equals 15 residues. The CDR3 spells CASSPAGTVRYEQYF. The CDR3 region has the DNA TGTGCCAGTAGCCCCGCCGGGACAGTTCGCTACGAGCAGTACTTC.

The rearrangement links TRBV12-1 to TRBJ2-2; the table's D call, TRBD1, was not checked against the DNA. TRBV12-1 is deemed a pseudogene. There are 16 residues in the CDR3. The CDR3 loop is CASSFAYGRFTGELFF. The CDR3, as DNA: TGTGCCAGCAGCTTTGCTTATGGCAGATTCACCGGGGAGCTGTTTTTT.

J is TRBJ1-6 and V is TRBV15; no clear D. Germline V gene sequence: CDR1 LNHNV, CDR2 YYDKDF (reference sequence). V shed 4 bases and J shed 8 bases, with 15 bases lying between them. CDR3 length: 15 amino acids. The CDR3: CATSTAGSSHSPLHF. CDR3 bases: TGTGCCACCAGCACCGCCGGGTCCAGCCATTCACCCCTCCACTTT.

This clone was detected once. The chain carries TRBV6-5 and TRBJ1-2; 7 nucleotides line up with TRBD1. The germline gives CDR1 MNHEY, CDR2 SVGAGI. This CDR3 is built from 12 residues. V was pared by 5 bases and J by 8 bases, with 5 bases of the junction left unmatched. CDR3 protein: CASSPRGRGYTF. CDR3 in DNA: TGTGCCAGCAGTCCGAGGGGGCGAGGCTACACCTTC.

V is TRBV3-1 (or the pseudogene TRBV3-2) and J is TRBJ1-1; 12 nucleotides align to TRBD1. In germline, CDR1 is LGHDT, CDR2 YNNKEL (reference sequence). V was clipped by 4 bases and J by 5 bases; unmatched bases: 14. This CDR3 contains 18 residues. CDR3 coding DNA: TGTGCCAGCAGCCGTTTCGGGACAGGGGGCGACCGGGGAACTGAAGCTTTCTTT. As protein: CASSRFGTGGDRGTEAFF.

The chain recombines TRBV18 with TRBJ1-5; no definite D call. Germline lookup yields CDR1 KGHSH and CDR2 LQKENI. The V gene lost 6 bases and the J gene lost 0 bases, with 15 bases spanning the gap. This CDR3 has 16 amino acids. Written as DNA, the CDR3 is TGTGCCAGCTCGCGGGCGGGAGATTATAGCAATCAGCCCCAGCATTTT. As protein: CASSRAGDYSNQPQHF.

This chain connects TRBV18 to TRBJ1-1; TRBD1 agrees at 9 bases. V lost 3 bases and J lost 5; bases outside the gene matches: 4. The CDR3 is made up of 14 amino acids. Germline-derived CDR1 and CDR2 are KGHSH and LQKENI. The CDR3 reads CASSPGQGRTEAFF. The CDR3 nucleotides are TGTGCCAGCTCACCGGGACAGGGACGGACTGAAGCTTTCTTT.

The chain uses TRBV29-1 and TRBJ1-4; the match to TRBD1 covers 9 bases. The V gene end was trimmed by 7 bases and the J gene end by 8 bases; junction bases not matched to a gene: 8. CDR3 size: 13 residues. Per germline, CDR1 SQVTM and CDR2 ANQGSEA. CDR3 DNA sequence: TGCAGCGGCAAGGGACAGGGAGGCGAAAAACTGTTTTTT. Translated, it gives CSGKGQGGEKLFF.

The genes are TRBV5-6 and TRBJ1-2; D may be TRBD1 (6 bases). The CDR3 spans 14 residues. V was cut by 0 bases and J by 4 bases, with 10 bases left in between. Germline CDR1 SGHDT, CDR2 YYEEEE. CDR3: CASSLVQGGYGYTF. The CDR3 coding sequence is TGTGCCAGCAGCTTGGTACAGGGCGGCTATGGCTACACCTTC. Combining the CDR3 with reference TRBV5-6 and TRBJ1-2 gives the whole variable domain DAGVTQSPTHLIKTRGQQVTLRCSPKSGHDTVSWYQQALGQGPQFIFQYYEEEERQRGNFPDRFSGHQFPNYSSELNVNALLLGDSALYLCASSLVQGGYGYTFGSGTRLTVV.